What follows is one T cell receptor (beta chain) and its context. The record originates from a study of blood T cell repertoires in COVID-19. Profiling relied on immunoSEQ multiplex PCR, and the TCRdb table lists in-frame clones only, not all of them. The sample comprises approximately 200,000 clones, about 76% of which are singletons, and around 5.4% rests with the top ten. V trimming: 6 bases; J trimming: 0 bases; junction bases outside the gene matches: 4. The CDR3 sequence is 16 residues long. Germline loops: CDR1 MRHNA, CDR2 SNTAGT. V usage is TRBV6-4 and J usage is TRBJ2-6; 8 positions match TRBD2. The TCR sequence derives from a woman in her thirties or forties with COVID-19, enrolled during active disease. Sequences were obtained from peripheral blood. CDR3 loop: CASSPSGFSGANVLTF. The CDR3 DNA reads TGTGCCAGCAGCCCTAGCGGGTTCTCTGGGGCCAACGTCCTGACTTTC.